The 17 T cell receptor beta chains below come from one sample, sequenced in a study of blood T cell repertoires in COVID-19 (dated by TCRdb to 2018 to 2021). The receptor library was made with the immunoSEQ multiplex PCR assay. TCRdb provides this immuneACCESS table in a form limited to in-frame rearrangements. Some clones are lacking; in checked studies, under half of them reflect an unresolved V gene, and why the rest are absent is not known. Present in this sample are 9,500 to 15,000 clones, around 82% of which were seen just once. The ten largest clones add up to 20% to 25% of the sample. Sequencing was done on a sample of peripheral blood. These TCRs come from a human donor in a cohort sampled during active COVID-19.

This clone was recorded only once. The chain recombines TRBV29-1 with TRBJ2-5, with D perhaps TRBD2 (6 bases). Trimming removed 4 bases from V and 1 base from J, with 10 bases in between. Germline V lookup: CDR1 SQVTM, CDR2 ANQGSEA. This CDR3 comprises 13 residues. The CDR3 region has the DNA TGCAGCGTTGTAGCCGGGGGCCAAGAGACCCAGTACTTC. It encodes CSVVAGGQETQYF.

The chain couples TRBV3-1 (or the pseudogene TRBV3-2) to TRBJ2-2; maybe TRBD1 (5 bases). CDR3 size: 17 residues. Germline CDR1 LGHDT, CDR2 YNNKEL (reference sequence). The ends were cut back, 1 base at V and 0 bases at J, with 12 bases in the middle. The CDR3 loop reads CASSQGQGNANTGELFF. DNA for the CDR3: TGTGCCAGCAGCCAAGGCCAGGGAAATGCGAACACCGGGGAGCTGTTTTTT.

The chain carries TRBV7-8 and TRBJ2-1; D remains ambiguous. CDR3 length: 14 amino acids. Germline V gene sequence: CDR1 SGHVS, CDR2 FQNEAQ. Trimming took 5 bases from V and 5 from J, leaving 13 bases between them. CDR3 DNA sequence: TGTGCCAGCAGCCCTATCGGTTTCAACAATGAGCAGTTCTTC. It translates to CASSPIGFNNEQFF.

CDR3 loop: CASSTTVSSGNTIYF. The CDR3 DNA sequence: TGTGCCAGCAGCACGACAGTGAGCTCTGGAAACACCATATATTTT. This rearrangement joins TRBV5-4 to TRBJ1-3, with D tentatively TRBD1 (5 bases). The CDR3 is 15 amino acids. Trimming removed 4 bases from V and 0 bases from J, with 11 bases in between. Germline V gene data show CDR1 as SGHNT and CDR2 as YYREEE (reference sequence).

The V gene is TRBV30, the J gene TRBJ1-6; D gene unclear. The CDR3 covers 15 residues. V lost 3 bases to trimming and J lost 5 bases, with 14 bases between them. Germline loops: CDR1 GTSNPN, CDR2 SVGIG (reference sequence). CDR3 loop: CAWSQSRRDNSPLHF. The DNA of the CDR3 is TGTGCCTGGAGCCAATCCCGGCGGGATAATTCACCCCTCCACTTT.

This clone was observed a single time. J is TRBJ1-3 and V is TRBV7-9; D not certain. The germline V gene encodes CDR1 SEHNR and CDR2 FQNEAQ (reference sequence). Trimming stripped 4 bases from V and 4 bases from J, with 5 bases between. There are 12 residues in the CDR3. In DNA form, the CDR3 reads TGTGCCAGCAGCTCCCAGGGAAACACCATATATTTT. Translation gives CASSSQGNTIYF.

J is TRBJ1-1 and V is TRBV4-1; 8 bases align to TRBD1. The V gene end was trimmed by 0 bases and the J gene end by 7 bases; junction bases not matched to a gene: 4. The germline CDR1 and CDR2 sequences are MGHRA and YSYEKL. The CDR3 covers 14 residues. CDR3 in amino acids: CASSQDWTGIEAFF. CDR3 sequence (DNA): TGCGCCAGCAGCCAAGATTGGACAGGGATTGAAGCTTTCTTT.

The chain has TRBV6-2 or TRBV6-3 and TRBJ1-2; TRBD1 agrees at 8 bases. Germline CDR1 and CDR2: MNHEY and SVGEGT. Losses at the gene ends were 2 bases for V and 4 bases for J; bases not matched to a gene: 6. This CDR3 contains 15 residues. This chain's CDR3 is CASSYATGVFYGYTF. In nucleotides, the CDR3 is TGTGCCAGCAGTTACGCGACAGGGGTATTCTATGGCTACACCTTC.

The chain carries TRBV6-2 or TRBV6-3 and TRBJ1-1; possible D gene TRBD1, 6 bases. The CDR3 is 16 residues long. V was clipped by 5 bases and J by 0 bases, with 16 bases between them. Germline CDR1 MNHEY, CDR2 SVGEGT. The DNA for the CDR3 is TGTGCCAGCAGTGGCCCTCACAGGGCCATGAACACTGAAGCTTTCTTT. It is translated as CASSGPHRAMNTEAFF.

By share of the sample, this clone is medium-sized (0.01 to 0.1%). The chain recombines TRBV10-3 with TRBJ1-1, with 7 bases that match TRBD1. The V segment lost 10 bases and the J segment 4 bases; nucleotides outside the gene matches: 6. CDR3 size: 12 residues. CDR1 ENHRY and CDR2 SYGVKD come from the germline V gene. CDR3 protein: CATTGVGTEAFF. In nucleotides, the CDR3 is TGTGCCACCACAGGGGTTGGCACTGAAGCTTTCTTT.

The CDR3: CASSLSSGNTIYF. The CDR3 nucleotides are TGTGCCAGCAGCTTGAGCTCTGGAAACACCATATATTTT. The gene calls are TRBV7-9 and TRBJ1-3; D is uncertain. Germline assignment: CDR1 SEHNR and CDR2 FQNEAQ (reference sequence). This CDR3 is built from 13 residues. The V and J ends lost 3 bases and 0 bases respectively, with 3 bases between them.

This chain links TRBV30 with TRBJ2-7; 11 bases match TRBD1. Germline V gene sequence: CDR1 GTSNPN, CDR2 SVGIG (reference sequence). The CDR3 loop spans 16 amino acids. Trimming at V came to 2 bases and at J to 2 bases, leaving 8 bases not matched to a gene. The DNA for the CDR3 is TGTGCCTGGAGTTCACTGCCGGGACAGGGGGCCTACGAGCAGTACTTC. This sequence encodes CAWSSLPGQGAYEQYF.

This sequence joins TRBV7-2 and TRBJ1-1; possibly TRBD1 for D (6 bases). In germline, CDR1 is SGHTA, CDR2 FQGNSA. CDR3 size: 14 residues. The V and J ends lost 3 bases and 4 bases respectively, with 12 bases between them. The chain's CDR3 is CASSLNPGVTEAFF. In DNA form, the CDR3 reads TGTGCCAGCAGCTTGAACCCAGGGGTCACTGAAGCTTTCTTT.

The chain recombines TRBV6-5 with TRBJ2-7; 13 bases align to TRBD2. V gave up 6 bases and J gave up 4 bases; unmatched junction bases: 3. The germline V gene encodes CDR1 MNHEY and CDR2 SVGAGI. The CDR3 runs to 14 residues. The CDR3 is CASSKLAGGYEQYF. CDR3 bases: TGTGCCAGCAGCAAACTAGCGGGGGGGTACGAGCAGTACTTC.

The chain's CDR3 is CASSEQGYEQYF. The CDR3 DNA sequence: TGTGCCAGCAGTGAACAGGGCTACGAGCAGTACTTC. V and J are TRBV12-3 or TRBV12-4 and TRBJ2-7, with a tentative D call TRBD1 (6 bases). The CDR3 loop spans 12 amino acids. V shed 5 bases and J shed 3 bases, with 8 bases lying between them.

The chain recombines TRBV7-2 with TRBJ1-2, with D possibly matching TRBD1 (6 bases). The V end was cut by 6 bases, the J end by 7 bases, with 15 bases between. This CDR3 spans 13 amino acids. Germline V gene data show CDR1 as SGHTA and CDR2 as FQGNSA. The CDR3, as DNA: TGTGCCAGCAGTATAGGGGGTCTTGGTGGCTACACCTTC. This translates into CASSIGGLGGYTF.

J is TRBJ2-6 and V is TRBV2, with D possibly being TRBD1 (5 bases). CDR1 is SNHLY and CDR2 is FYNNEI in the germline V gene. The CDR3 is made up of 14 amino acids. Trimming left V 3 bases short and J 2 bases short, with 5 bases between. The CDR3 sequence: CASSDRAGANVLTF. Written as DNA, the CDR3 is TGTGCCAGCAGTGACAGGGCTGGGGCCAACGTCCTGACTTTC.